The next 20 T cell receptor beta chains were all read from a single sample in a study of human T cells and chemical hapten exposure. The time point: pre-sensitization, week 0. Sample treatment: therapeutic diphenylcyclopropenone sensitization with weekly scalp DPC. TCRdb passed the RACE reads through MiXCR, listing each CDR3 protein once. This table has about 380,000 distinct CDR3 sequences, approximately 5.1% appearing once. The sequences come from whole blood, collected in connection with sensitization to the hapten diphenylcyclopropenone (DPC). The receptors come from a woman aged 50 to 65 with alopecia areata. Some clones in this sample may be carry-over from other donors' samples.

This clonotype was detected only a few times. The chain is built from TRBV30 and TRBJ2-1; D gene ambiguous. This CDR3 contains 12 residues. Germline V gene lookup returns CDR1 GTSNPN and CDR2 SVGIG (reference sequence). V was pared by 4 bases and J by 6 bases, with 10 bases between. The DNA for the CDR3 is TGTGCCTGGATCCAGAGCACCAATGAGCAGTTCTTC. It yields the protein CAWIQSTNEQFF.

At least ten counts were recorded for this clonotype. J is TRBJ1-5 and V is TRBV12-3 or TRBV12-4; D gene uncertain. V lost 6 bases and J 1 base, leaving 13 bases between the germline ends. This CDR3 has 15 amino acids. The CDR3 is CASSSQVLSNQPQHF. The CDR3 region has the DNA TGTGCCAGCAGCTCGCAGGTTTTGAGCAATCAGCCCCAGCATTTT.

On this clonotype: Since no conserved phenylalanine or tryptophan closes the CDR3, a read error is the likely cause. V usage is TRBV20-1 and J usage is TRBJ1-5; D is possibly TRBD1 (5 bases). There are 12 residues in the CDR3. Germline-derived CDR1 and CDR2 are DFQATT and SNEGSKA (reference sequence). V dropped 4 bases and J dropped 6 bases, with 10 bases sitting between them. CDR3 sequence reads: CSAMGEAQPQHS. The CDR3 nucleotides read TGCAGTGCTATGGGGGAGGCTCAGCCCCAGCATTCT.

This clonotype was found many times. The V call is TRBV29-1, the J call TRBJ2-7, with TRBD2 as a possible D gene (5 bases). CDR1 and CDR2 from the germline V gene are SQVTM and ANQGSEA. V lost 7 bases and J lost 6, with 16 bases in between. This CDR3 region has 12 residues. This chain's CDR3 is CSDVGLPGEQYF. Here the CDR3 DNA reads TGCAGCGACGTCGGACTGCCCGGCGAGCAGTACTTC.

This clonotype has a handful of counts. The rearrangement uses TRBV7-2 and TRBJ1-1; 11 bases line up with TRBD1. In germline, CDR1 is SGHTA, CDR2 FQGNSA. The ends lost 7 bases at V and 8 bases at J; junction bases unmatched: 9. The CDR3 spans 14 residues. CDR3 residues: CASNKPGQGVEAFF. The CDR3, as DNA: TGTGCCAGCAACAAACCGGGACAGGGGGTCGAAGCTTTCTTT.

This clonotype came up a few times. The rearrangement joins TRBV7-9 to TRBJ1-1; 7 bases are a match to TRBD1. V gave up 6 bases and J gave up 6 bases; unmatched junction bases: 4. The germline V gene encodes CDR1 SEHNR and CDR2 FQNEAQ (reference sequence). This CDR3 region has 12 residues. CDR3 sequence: CASRLQGSEAFF. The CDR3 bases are TGTGCCAGCAGACTACAGGGGTCTGAAGCTTTCTTT.

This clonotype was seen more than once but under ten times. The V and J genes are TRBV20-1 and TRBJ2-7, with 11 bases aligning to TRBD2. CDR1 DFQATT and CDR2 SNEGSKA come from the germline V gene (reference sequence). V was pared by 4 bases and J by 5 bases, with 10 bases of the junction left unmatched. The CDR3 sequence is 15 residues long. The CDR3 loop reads CSATVLSGGADEQYF. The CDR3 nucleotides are TGCAGTGCTACTGTCCTTAGCGGGGGGGCGGACGAGCAGTACTTC.

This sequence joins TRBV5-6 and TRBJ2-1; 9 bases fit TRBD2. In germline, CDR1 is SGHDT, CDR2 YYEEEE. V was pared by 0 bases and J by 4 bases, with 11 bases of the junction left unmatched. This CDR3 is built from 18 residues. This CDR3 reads CASSLGSPGLAKYNEQFF. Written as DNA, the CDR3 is TGTGCCAGCAGCTTGGGCTCACCGGGACTAGCTAAATACAATGAGCAGTTCTTC.

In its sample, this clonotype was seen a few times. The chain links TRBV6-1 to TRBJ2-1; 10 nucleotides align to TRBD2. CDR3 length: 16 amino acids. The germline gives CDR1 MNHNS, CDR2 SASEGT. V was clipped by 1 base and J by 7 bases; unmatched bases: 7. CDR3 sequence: CASSEDLAGVRNEQFF. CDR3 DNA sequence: TGTGCCAGCAGTGAAGACCTAGCGGGAGTAAGGAATGAGCAGTTCTTC.

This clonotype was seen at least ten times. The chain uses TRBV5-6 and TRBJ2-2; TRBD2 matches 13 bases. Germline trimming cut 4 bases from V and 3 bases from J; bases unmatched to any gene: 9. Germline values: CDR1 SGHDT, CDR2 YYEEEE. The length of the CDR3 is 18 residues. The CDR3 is CASSPFGLAGAHTGELFF. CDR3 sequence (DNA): TGTGCCAGCAGCCCATTCGGACTAGCGGGGGCCCACACCGGGGAGCTGTTTTTT. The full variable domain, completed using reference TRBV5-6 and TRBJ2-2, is DAGVTQSPTHLIKTRGQQVTLRCSPKSGHDTVSWYQQALGQGPQFIFQYYEEEERQRGNFPDRFSGHQFPNYSSELNVNALLLGDSALYLCASSPFGLAGAHTGELFFGEGSRLTVL.

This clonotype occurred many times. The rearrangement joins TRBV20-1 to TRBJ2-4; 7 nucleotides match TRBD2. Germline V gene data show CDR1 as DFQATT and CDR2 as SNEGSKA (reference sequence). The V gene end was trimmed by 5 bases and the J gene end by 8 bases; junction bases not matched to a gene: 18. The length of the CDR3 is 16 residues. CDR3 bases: TGCAGTGCTGGAGCGGGGAGAGCGGGGCCTAGGGACATTCAGTACTTC. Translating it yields CSAGAGRAGPRDIQYF.

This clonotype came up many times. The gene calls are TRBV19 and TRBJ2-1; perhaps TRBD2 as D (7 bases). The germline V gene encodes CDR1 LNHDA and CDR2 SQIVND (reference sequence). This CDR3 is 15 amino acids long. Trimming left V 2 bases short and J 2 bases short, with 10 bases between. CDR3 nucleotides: TGTGCCAGTAGTATAAACGGGGGGCCCTACAATGAGCAGTTCTTC. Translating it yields CASSINGGPYNEQFF.

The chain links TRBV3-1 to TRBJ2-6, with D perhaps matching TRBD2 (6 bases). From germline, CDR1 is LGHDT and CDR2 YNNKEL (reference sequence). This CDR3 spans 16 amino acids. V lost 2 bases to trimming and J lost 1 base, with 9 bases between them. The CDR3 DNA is TGTGCCAGCAGCCAAACAGGAGGGTCTGGGGCCAACGTCCTGACTTTC. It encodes CASSQTGGSGANVLTF.

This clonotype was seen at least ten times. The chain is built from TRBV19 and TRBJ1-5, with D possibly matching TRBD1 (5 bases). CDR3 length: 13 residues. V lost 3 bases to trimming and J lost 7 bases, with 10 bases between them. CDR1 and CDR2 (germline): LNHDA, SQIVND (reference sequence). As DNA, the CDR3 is TGTGCCAGTAGTATGGTATGGGACCAGCCCCAGCATTTT. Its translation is CASSMVWDQPQHF. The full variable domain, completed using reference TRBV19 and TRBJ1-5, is DGGITQSPKYLFRKEGQNVTLSCEQNLNHDAMYWYRQDPGQGLRLIYYSQIVNDFQKGDIAEGYSVSREKKESFPLTVTSAQKNPTAFYLCASSMVWDQPQHFGDGTRLSIL.

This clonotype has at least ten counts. CDR3 sequence reads: CASTVSGVYNEQFF. In DNA form, the CDR3 reads TGTGCCAGCACCGTTAGCGGGGTCTACAATGAGCAGTTCTTC. The gene calls are TRBV2 and TRBJ2-1; 8 nucleotides line up with TRBD2. Germline V lookup: CDR1 SNHLY, CDR2 FYNNEI. CDR3 length equals 14 residues. Trimming cost V 7 bases and J 3 bases; bases outside gene matches: 5.

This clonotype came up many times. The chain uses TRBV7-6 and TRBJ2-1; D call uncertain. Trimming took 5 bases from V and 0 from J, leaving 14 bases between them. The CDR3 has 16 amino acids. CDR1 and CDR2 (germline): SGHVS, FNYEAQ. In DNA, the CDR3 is TGTGCCAGCAGCCCTAACTCAGCAAGCTCCTACAATGAGCAGTTCTTC. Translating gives CASSPNSASSYNEQFF.

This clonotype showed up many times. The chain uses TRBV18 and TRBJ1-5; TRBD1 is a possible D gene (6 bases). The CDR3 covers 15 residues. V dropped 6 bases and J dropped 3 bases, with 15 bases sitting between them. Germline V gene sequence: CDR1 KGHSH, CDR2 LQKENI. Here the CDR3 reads CASSGAGSFNQPQHF. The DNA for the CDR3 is TGTGCCAGCTCGGGGGCAGGGAGCTTCAATCAGCCCCAGCATTTT.

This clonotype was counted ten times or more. The CDR3 spells CASNSDQGKGTEAFF. As DNA, the CDR3 is TGTGCCAGCAATTCTGACCAGGGGAAGGGAACTGAAGCTTTCTTT. V gene TRBV6-2 or TRBV6-3 combines with J gene TRBJ1-1, with a tentative D call TRBD1 (6 bases). From germline, CDR1 is MNHEY and CDR2 SVGEGT. This CDR3 has 15 residues. With 7 bases removed from V and 5 bases from J, the gap between germline ends came to 20 bases.

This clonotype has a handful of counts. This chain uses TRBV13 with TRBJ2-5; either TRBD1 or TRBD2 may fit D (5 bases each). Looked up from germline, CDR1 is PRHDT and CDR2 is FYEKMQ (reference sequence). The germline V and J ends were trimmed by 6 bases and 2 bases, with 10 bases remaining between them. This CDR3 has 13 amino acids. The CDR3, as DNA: TGTGCCAGCAGTTGGGACGGTCAAGAGACCCAGTACTTC. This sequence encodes CASSWDGQETQYF. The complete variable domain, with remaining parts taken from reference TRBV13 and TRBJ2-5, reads AAGVIQSPRHLIKEKRETATLKCYPIPRHDTVYWYQQGPGQDPQFLISFYEKMQSDKGSIPDRFSAQQFSDYHSELNMSSLELGDSALYFCASSWDGQETQYFGPGTRLLVL.

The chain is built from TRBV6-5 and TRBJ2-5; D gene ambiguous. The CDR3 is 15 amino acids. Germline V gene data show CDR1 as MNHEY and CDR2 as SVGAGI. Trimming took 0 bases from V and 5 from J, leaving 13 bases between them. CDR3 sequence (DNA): TGTGCCAGCAGTTACTCGTCAGGAATCGGGGAGACCCAGTACTTC. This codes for CASSYSSGIGETQYF.